Listed here is a single TCR beta chain. This specimen belongs to a study of blood T cell repertoires in COVID-19. The CDR3 sequence is 15 residues long. From germline, CDR1 is KGHDR and CDR2 SFDVKD. V shed 3 bases and J shed 2 bases, with 12 bases lying between them. This table comes from immunoSEQ multiplex PCR, and its TCRdb copy is limited to in-frame clones, with some not included. Among 180,000 or so clones listed, about nine tenths were seen once. The rearrangement joins TRBV24-1 to TRBJ2-5, with D tentatively TRBD2 (5 bases). The specimen sequenced was peripheral blood. The clonotype originates from a man aged 40-50 years with acute or convalescent COVID-19. CDR3 protein: CATSDQSGGQETQYF. The CDR3 bases are TGTGCCACCAGTGATCAGAGCGGCGGGCAAGAGACCCAGTACTTC.